A selection of T cell receptor beta chains follows, all from one sample in a study of PD-1 blockade in classical Hodgkin lymphoma. Repertoires were generated with immunoSEQ multiplex PCR, while TCRdb's copy carries only in-frame clones and drops some. The sample includes tens of thousands of clones, 80% of them seen just once. Sequencing was performed on peripheral blood mononuclear cells (PBMCs), taken before the fourth cycle of nivolumab. The source is a human donor with classical Hodgkin lymphoma. The CDR3 runs from the conserved cysteine through the conserved F or W. The D gene is left open where the match is weak. Size tells how often a clone was seen (once, few, many) or the class of an expanded clone, and some rows leave it out.

J gene: TRBJ2-7; clone size: NA; V gene: TRBV27; D gene: NA; CDR3 protein: CASSPRPAGEQYF; CDR3 DNA: TGTGCCAGCAGTCCCCGACCAGCTGGGGAGCAGTACTTC
J gene: TRBJ2-2; clone size: NA; V gene: TRBV6-5; D gene: TRBD2; CDR3 protein: CASGEGWTGPGELFF; CDR3 DNA: TGTGCCAGCGGGGAGGGTTGGACCGGACCGGGGGAGCTGTTTTTT
J gene: TRBJ2-1; clone size: NA; V gene: TRBV27; D gene: TRBD1; CDR3 protein: CASSGDRLSYNEQFF; CDR3 DNA: TGTGCCAGCAGCGGGGACAGACTCTCCTACAATGAGCAGTTCTTC
J gene: TRBJ1-1; clone size: NA; V gene: TRBV6-6; D gene: NA; CDR3 protein: CASGPGGTEAFF; CDR3 DNA: TGTGCCAGCGGACCGGGGGGGACTGAAGCTTTCTTT
J gene: TRBJ1-2; clone size: NA; V gene: TRBV6-5; D gene: NA; CDR3 protein: CASSYFAASFDGYTF; CDR3 DNA: TGTGCCAGCAGTTACTTTGCAGCCTCCTTCGATGGCTACACCTTC
J gene: TRBJ1-5; clone size: NA; V gene: TRBV2; D gene: NA; CDR3 protein: CASSRDTNQPQHF; CDR3 DNA: TGTGCCAGCAGCCGGGACACCAATCAGCCCCAGCATTTT
J gene: TRBJ1-1; clone size: NA; V gene: TRBV30; D gene: NA; CDR3 protein: CAWSVGGPGAFF; CDR3 DNA: TGTGCCTGGAGTGTAGGAGGGCCTGGGGCTTTCTTT
J gene: TRBJ1-1; clone size: NA; V gene: TRBV5-3; D gene: NA; CDR3 protein: CARSRTGRGNTEAFF; CDR3 DNA: TGTGCCAGAAGCCGGACGGGACGGGGGAACACTGAAGCTTTCTTT
J gene: TRBJ2-7; clone size: NA; V gene: TRBV19; D gene: NA; CDR3 protein: CASSIHSGSYEQYF; CDR3 DNA: TGTGCCAGTAGTATTCACAGCGGTTCCTACGAGCAGTACTTC
J gene: TRBJ1-2; clone size: NA; V gene: TRBV2; D gene: TRBD1; CDR3 protein: CASTGTGGAGGYTF; CDR3 DNA: TGTGCCAGCACTGGAACAGGGGGCGCGGGTGGCTACACCTTC
J gene: TRBJ2-1; clone size: NA; V gene: TRBV13; D gene: TRBD2; CDR3 protein: CASSLAVAGFTTYNEQFF; CDR3 DNA: TGTGCCAGCAGCTTAGCGGTAGCGGGGTTTACTACCTACAATGAGCAGTTCTTC
J gene: TRBJ1-1; clone size: once; V gene: TRBV7-3; D gene: NA; CDR3 protein: CASSLSSGATEAFF; CDR3 DNA: TGTGCCAGCAGCTTGTCGTCAGGGGCGACTGAAGCTTTCTTT
J gene: TRBJ2-7; clone size: NA; V gene: TRBV27; D gene: TRBD2; CDR3 protein: CASSLGSGEGRGYEQYF; CDR3 DNA: TGTGCCAGCAGTTTAGGATCCGGGGAGGGTCGGGGCTACGAGCAGTACTTC
J gene: TRBJ2-7; clone size: NA; V gene: TRBV29-1; D gene: NA; CDR3 protein: CSVAQGGDEQYF; CDR3 DNA: TGCAGCGTGGCACAGGGAGGGGACGAGCAGTACTTC
J gene: TRBJ2-7; clone size: once; V gene: TRBV5-1; D gene: NA; CDR3 protein: CASSFSQDEQYF; CDR3 DNA: TGCGCCAGCAGCTTTTCTCAGGACGAGCAGTACTTC
J gene: TRBJ1-2; clone size: NA; V gene: TRBV20-1; D gene: NA; CDR3 protein: CSARGSGGYTF; CDR3 DNA: TGCAGTGCTAGGGGGTCCGGTGGCTACACCTTC
J gene: TRBJ1-4; clone size: NA; V gene: TRBV10-3; D gene: TRBD1; CDR3 protein: CAIRAGTGKEKLFF; CDR3 DNA: TGTGCCATCAGAGCCGGGACAGGGAAAGAAAAACTGTTTTTT
J gene: TRBJ2-7; clone size: once; V gene: TRBV18; D gene: NA; CDR3 protein: CASSPGSVYEQYF; CDR3 DNA: TGTGCCAGCTCACCAGGGAGCGTCTACGAGCAGTACTTC
J gene: TRBJ2-5; clone size: NA; V gene: TRBV28; D gene: TRBD2; CDR3 protein: CASSYSGLAGGPYRETQYF; CDR3 DNA: TGTGCCAGCAGCTACTCTGGACTAGCGGGGGGGCCGTATAGAGAGACCCAGTACTTC
J gene: TRBJ1-2; clone size: NA; V gene: TRBV11-2; D gene: TRBD1; CDR3 protein: CASSLVRDRGRDGYTF; CDR3 DNA: TGTGCCAGCAGCTTAGTCCGGGACAGGGGAAGAGATGGCTACACCTTC
J gene: TRBJ1-2; clone size: NA; V gene: TRBV28; D gene: NA; CDR3 protein: CASSSGGSYGYTF; CDR3 DNA: TGTGCCAGCAGTTCCGGGGGAAGCTATGGCTACACCTTC
J gene: TRBJ2-1; clone size: NA; V gene: TRBV5-4; D gene: TRBD2; CDR3 protein: CASSLQAGGEQFF; CDR3 DNA: TGTGCCAGCAGCTTACAAGCGGGGGGAGAGCAGTTCTTC
J gene: TRBJ2-7; clone size: NA; V gene: TRBV6-6; D gene: NA; CDR3 protein: CASRRTKDLEQYF; CDR3 DNA: TGTGCCAGCAGGAGGACAAAGGATCTCGAGCAGTACTTC
J gene: TRBJ2-2; clone size: NA; V gene: TRBV6-4; D gene: NA; CDR3 protein: CASSDLGTGELFF; CDR3 DNA: TGTGCCAGCAGTGACCTGGGCACCGGGGAGCTGTTTTTT
J gene: TRBJ2-7; clone size: NA; V gene: TRBV4-3; D gene: NA; CDR3 protein: CASSQDPGGFEIYEQYF; CDR3 DNA: TGCGCCAGCAGCCAAGATCCTGGCGGGTTCGAGATCTACGAGCAGTACTTC
J gene: TRBJ2-7; clone size: NA; V gene: TRBV7-3; D gene: TRBD2; CDR3 protein: CASSQGLAGVGEQYF; CDR3 DNA: TGTGCCAGCAGCCAGGGACTAGCGGGGGTGGGAGAGCAGTACTTC
J gene: TRBJ2-2; clone size: NA; V gene: TRBV11-2; D gene: TRBD2; CDR3 protein: CASSPGLAVTGELFF; CDR3 DNA: TGTGCCAGCAGCCCGGGACTAGCGGTAACCGGGGAGCTGTTTTTT
J gene: TRBJ1-5; clone size: NA; V gene: TRBV15; D gene: NA; CDR3 protein: CATSGGSSRGNQPQHF; CDR3 DNA: TGTGCCACCAGCGGAGGGTCGAGTCGGGGCAATCAGCCCCAGCATTTT
J gene: TRBJ1-6; clone size: NA; V gene: TRBV9; D gene: NA; CDR3 protein: CASSVVGEETLHF; CDR3 DNA: TGTGCCAGCAGCGTAGTAGGGGAAGAAACCCTCCACTTT
J gene: TRBJ2-6; clone size: NA; V gene: TRBV5-1; D gene: NA; CDR3 protein: CASSLGSLVSGANVLTF; CDR3 DNA: TGCGCCAGCAGTTTAGGATCACTTGTCTCTGGGGCCAACGTCCTGACTTTC
J gene: TRBJ2-5; clone size: NA; V gene: TRBV11-3; D gene: TRBD1; CDR3 protein: CASSFTGGWETQYF; CDR3 DNA: TGTGCCAGCAGCTTCACAGGGGGCTGGGAGACCCAGTACTTC
J gene: TRBJ1-4; clone size: NA; V gene: TRBV6-1; D gene: NA; CDR3 protein: CASRTRRFNEKLFF; CDR3 DNA: TGTGCCAGCAGAACCAGAAGATTTAATGAAAAACTGTTTTTT
J gene: TRBJ2-5; clone size: few; V gene: TRBV10-2; D gene: NA; CDR3 protein: CASRESGEETQYF; CDR3 DNA: TGCGCCAGCAGGGAATCGGGGGAAGAGACCCAGTACTTC
J gene: TRBJ2-1; clone size: NA; V gene: TRBV9; D gene: NA; CDR3 protein: CASSASGRGDYNEQFF; CDR3 DNA: TGTGCCAGCAGCGCTTCGGGGCGTGGGGACTACAATGAGCAGTTCTTC
J gene: TRBJ1-4; clone size: NA; V gene: TRBV30; D gene: NA; CDR3 protein: CAWRVRRLDEKLFF; CDR3 DNA: TGTGCCTGGAGGGTGAGGCGGTTGGATGAAAAACTGTTTTTT
J gene: TRBJ1-5; clone size: NA; V gene: TRBV28; D gene: NA; CDR3 protein: CASSLPGRPFNQPQHF; CDR3 DNA: TGTGCCAGCAGTTTACCCGGACGGCCGTTCAATCAGCCCCAGCATTTT
J gene: TRBJ1-4; clone size: NA; V gene: TRBV5-5; D gene: TRBD1; CDR3 protein: CASSLRGTGPEKLFF; CDR3 DNA: TGTGCCAGCAGCTTGAGAGGGACAGGGCCCGAAAAACTGTTTTTT
J gene: TRBJ1-2; clone size: NA; V gene: TRBV13; D gene: NA; CDR3 protein: CASSSKPYRDHGYTF; CDR3 DNA: TGTGCCAGCAGTTCAAAACCATACAGGGATCATGGCTACACCTTC
J gene: TRBJ1-5; clone size: NA; V gene: TRBV19; D gene: NA; CDR3 protein: CASSYWTDHQPQHF; CDR3 DNA: TGTGCCAGTAGTTACTGGACAGACCATCAGCCCCAGCATTTT
J gene: TRBJ1-2; clone size: NA; V gene: TRBV30; D gene: NA; CDR3 protein: CAWSGYYRNYGYTF; CDR3 DNA: TGTGCCTGGAGTGGATATTACAGGAACTATGGCTACACCTTC
J gene: TRBJ1-1; clone size: NA; V gene: TRBV7-2; D gene: NA; CDR3 protein: CASSFLSNLNTEAFF; CDR3 DNA: TGTGCCAGCAGCTTCCTTTCCAACTTGAACACTGAAGCTTTCTTT
J gene: TRBJ1-2; clone size: NA; V gene: TRBV9; D gene: TRBD1; CDR3 protein: CASSVVGTGGIYGYTF; CDR3 DNA: TGTGCCAGCAGCGTAGTAGGGACAGGGGGGATCTATGGCTACACCTTC
J gene: TRBJ2-4; clone size: NA; V gene: TRBV27; D gene: TRBD2; CDR3 protein: CASRRGLAGGPAKNIQYF; CDR3 DNA: TGTGCCAGCAGGAGGGGACTAGCGGGGGGGCCTGCCAAAAACATTCAGTACTTC
J gene: TRBJ2-1; clone size: many; V gene: TRBV7-9; D gene: NA; CDR3 protein: CASSSRGPGNSDEQFF; CDR3 DNA: TGTGCCAGCAGCTCCCGGGGGCCGGGTAATAGCGATGAGCAGTTCTTC
J gene: TRBJ1-1; clone size: NA; V gene: TRBV5-1; D gene: NA; CDR3 protein: CASSPVLQVRVTEAFF; CDR3 DNA: TGCGCCAGCAGCCCCGTCCTTCAGGTTAGAGTGACTGAAGCTTTCTTT
J gene: TRBJ1-3; clone size: NA; V gene: TRBV29-1; D gene: NA; CDR3 protein: CSVVSSGNTIYF; CDR3 DNA: TGCAGCGTCGTTAGCTCTGGAAACACCATATATTTT
J gene: TRBJ1-2; clone size: once; V gene: TRBV5-1; D gene: NA; CDR3 protein: CASSDQGSNYGYTF; CDR3 DNA: TGCGCCAGCAGCGACCAGGGATCTAACTATGGCTACACCTTC
J gene: TRBJ2-2; clone size: NA; V gene: TRBV6-6; D gene: NA; CDR3 protein: CASTVLTGRYTGELFF; CDR3 DNA: TGTGCCAGCACGGTTTTAACAGGGCGTTACACCGGGGAGCTGTTTTTT
J gene: TRBJ1-5; clone size: NA; V gene: TRBV28; D gene: TRBD1; CDR3 protein: CASSTLPGQGAPGGQPQHF; CDR3 DNA: TGTGCCAGCAGTACTTTACCGGGACAGGGGGCACCGGGGGGTCAGCCCCAGCATTTT
J gene: TRBJ1-1; clone size: NA; V gene: TRBV12-5; D gene: TRBD1; CDR3 protein: CASGWGQGTEAFF; CDR3 DNA: TGTGCTAGTGGTTGGGGACAGGGGACTGAAGCTTTCTTT
J gene: TRBJ2-7; clone size: NA; V gene: TRBV11-2; D gene: NA; CDR3 protein: CASSWGGGTSSYEQYF; CDR3 DNA: TGTGCCAGCAGCTGGGGCGGCGGGACCAGCTCCTACGAGCAGTACTTC
J gene: TRBJ1-1; clone size: NA; V gene: TRBV5-1; D gene: NA; CDR3 protein: CASTFSWSGETEAFF; CDR3 DNA: TGCGCCAGCACATTTTCTTGGTCCGGGGAAACTGAAGCTTTCTTT
J gene: TRBJ1-6; clone size: few; V gene: TRBV2; D gene: TRBD1; CDR3 protein: CASSGGGQGFWPLHF; CDR3 DNA: TGTGCCAGCAGTGGAGGGGGACAGGGTTTTTGGCCCCTCCACTTT
J gene: TRBJ2-2; clone size: NA; V gene: TRBV5-1; D gene: NA; CDR3 protein: CASTASLGTVNTGELFF; CDR3 DNA: TGCGCCAGCACCGCTTCCCTTGGGACGGTAAACACCGGGGAGCTGTTTTTT
J gene: TRBJ2-2; clone size: NA; V gene: TRBV5-1; D gene: NA; CDR3 protein: CASSPLISSTGELFF; CDR3 DNA: TGCGCCAGCAGCCCCCTGATCTCTAGCACCGGGGAGCTGTTTTTT
J gene: TRBJ1-6; clone size: NA; V gene: TRBV19; D gene: NA; CDR3 protein: CASSMGRFLNSPLHF; CDR3 DNA: TGTGCCAGTAGTATGGGACGGTTTCTTAATTCACCCCTCCACTTT
J gene: TRBJ2-6; clone size: NA; V gene: TRBV19; D gene: TRBD2; CDR3 protein: CASRRPGLAGVLSGANVLTF; CDR3 DNA: TGTGCCAGTAGGAGACCGGGACTAGCAGGAGTCCTCTCTGGGGCCAACGTCCTGACTTTC
J gene: TRBJ2-2; clone size: NA; V gene: TRBV7-9; D gene: TRBD2; CDR3 protein: CASSPPIAGVDGELFF; CDR3 DNA: TGTGCCAGCAGCCCCCCTATAGCGGGGGTCGACGGGGAGCTGTTTTTT
J gene: TRBJ1-2; clone size: NA; V gene: TRBV10-2; D gene: NA; CDR3 protein: CASSEFAGYGYTF; CDR3 DNA: TGCGCCAGCAGTGAGTTTGCGGGGTATGGCTACACCTTC